Below are 21 T cell receptor beta chains sequenced from a single sample in a study of T cell responses to AZD1222 COVID-19 vaccine. Profiled with immunoSEQ multiplex PCR; TCRdb holds only in-frame clones, not every one. The sample consists of 55,000 to 70,000 clones, approximately 80% of them appearing once. Sequencing used peripheral blood, obtained on day 0 of AZD1222 vaccination. These receptor sequences come from an adult in good health.

This clone was recorded a few times. This sequence joins TRBV6-4 and TRBJ2-3, with D possibly being TRBD1 (6 bases). The germline gives CDR1 MRHNA, CDR2 SNTAGT. V lost 2 bases to trimming and J lost 0 bases, with 9 bases between them. The CDR3 contains 15 residues. The chain's CDR3 is CASSDEDSSTDTQYF. The CDR3 coding sequence is TGTGCCAGCAGTGACGAGGACAGTAGCACAGATACGCAGTATTTT.

The chain employs TRBV11-2 and TRBJ2-7; D unresolved. The CDR3 is 14 residues long. The V gene's germline CDR1 is SGHAT and CDR2 FQNNGV. V lost 1 base and J lost 0, with 7 bases in between. The CDR3, as DNA: TGTGCCAGCAGCTTAGCGGGTAGCTCCTACGAGCAGTACTTC. This sequence encodes CASSLAGSSYEQYF. The full variable domain, rest sourced from reference TRBV11-2 and TRBJ2-7, is EAGVAQSPRYKIIEKRQSVAFWCNPISGHATLYWYQQILGQGPKLLIQFQNNGVVDDSQLPKDRFSAERLKGVDSTLKIQPAKLEDSAVYLCASSLAGSSYEQYFGPGTRLTVT.

This chain connects TRBV13 to TRBJ2-7; D gene ambiguous. The CDR3 is made up of 14 amino acids. Germline V gives CDR1 PRHDT, CDR2 FYEKMQ (reference sequence). Trimming took off 4 bases at V and 3 bases at J, with 13 bases between the two ends. CDR3 DNA sequence: TGTGCCAGCAGCTCCAATGCCCTCATCTACGAGCAGTACTTC. It encodes CASSSNALIYEQYF.

The genes are TRBV27 and TRBJ1-1, with a possible D match to TRBD1 (6 bases). Per the germline V gene, CDR1 is MNHEY and CDR2 is SMNVEV (reference sequence). The CDR3 is made up of 14 amino acids. V shed 7 bases and J shed 5 bases, with 17 bases lying between them. CDR3 DNA: TGTGCCAGCAAAAAGCAACAGGGAAGGACTGAAGCTTTCTTT. This translates into CASKKQQGRTEAFF.

This clone was observed a few times. This chain links TRBV29-1 with TRBJ1-1, with 7 positions matching TRBD1. The CDR3 length is 14 residues. Losses at the gene ends were 2 bases for V and 8 bases for J; bases not matched to a gene: 11. Germline loops: CDR1 SQVTM, CDR2 ANQGSEA. This CDR3 is CSVETGTVFGEAFF. In DNA form, the CDR3 reads TGCAGCGTTGAAACCGGGACAGTCTTCGGCGAAGCTTTCTTT.

The V call is TRBV28, the J call TRBJ2-5; D is uncertain. The germline V gene has CDR1 MDHEN and CDR2 SYDVKM. This CDR3 region has 13 residues. Trimming took 6 bases from V and 3 from J, leaving 11 bases between them. The CDR3 here is CASSSGVEETQYF. CDR3 in DNA: TGTGCCAGCAGCTCAGGAGTAGAAGAGACCCAGTACTTC.

The rearrangement joins TRBV6-5 to TRBJ1-2; possibly TRBD1 for D (5 bases). The CDR3 sequence is 13 residues long. The germline gives CDR1 MNHEY, CDR2 SVGAGI. V was trimmed by 5 bases and J by 6 bases, leaving 13 bases between them. In DNA form, the CDR3 reads TGTGCCAGCAGTCGGGATGACAGAAATGGCTACACCTTC. It translates to CASSRDDRNGYTF.

The chain joins TRBV2 to TRBJ2-1; the D gene is possibly TRBD1 (5 bases). Trimming left V 4 bases short and J 8 bases short, with 15 bases between. The CDR3 extends over 14 amino acids. The germline V gene has CDR1 SNHLY and CDR2 FYNNEI. In DNA form, the CDR3 reads TGTGCCAGCAGTGCGCCCGACCTAGGGGATGAGCAGTTCTTC. It encodes CASSAPDLGDEQFF.

This rearrangement joins TRBV5-1 to TRBJ2-7; the D call may be TRBD1 or TRBD2 (6 bases each). Germline values: CDR1 SGHRS, CDR2 YFSETQ. Trimming cost V 0 bases and J 6 bases, with 13 bases left between them. The CDR3 sequence is 14 residues long. CDR3 nucleotide sequence: TGCGCCAGCAGCTTGGCCGAGTGGGGGGCCGAGCAGTACTTC. This translates into CASSLAEWGAEQYF.

This sequence joins TRBV10-3 and TRBJ1-2, with D possibly matching TRBD1 (6 bases). Germline CDR1 and CDR2: ENHRY and SYGVKD. The CDR3 loop spans 15 amino acids. Trimming removed 2 bases from V and 0 bases from J, with 10 bases in between. The CDR3 bases are TGTGCCATCAGTGAGGAACAGGGAGCTAACTATGGCTACACCTTC. Protein: CAISEEQGANYGYTF.

The chain recombines TRBV6-4 with TRBJ1-1; D is uncertain. CDR1 and CDR2 (germline): MRHNA, SNTAGT. CDR3 size: 13 residues. Trimming cost V 5 bases and J 1 base, with 8 bases left between them. The CDR3, as DNA: TGTGCCAGCAGTCAGGACGGGAACACTGAAGCTTTCTTT. Translated, it gives CASSQDGNTEAFF.

The CDR3 region has the DNA TGTGCCTGGAGTGTCGGCGCCGGGGTCAATGAGCAGTTCTTC. It specifies CAWSVGAGVNEQFF. The rearrangement joins TRBV30 to TRBJ2-1; possible D gene TRBD2, 5 bases. CDR1 and CDR2 (germline): GTSNPN, SVGIG (reference sequence). V lost 0 bases and J 6 bases, leaving 12 bases between the germline ends. This CDR3 contains 14 residues.

The rearrangement joins TRBV2 to TRBJ1-4, with D possibly matching TRBD1 (6 bases). CDR1 and CDR2 (germline): SNHLY, FYNNEI. The CDR3 contains 14 residues. V shed 3 bases and J shed 8 bases, with 13 bases lying between them. CDR3 nucleotide sequence: TGTGCCAGCAGTGAGATTCACAGGGACGAAAAACTGTTTTTT. It translates to CASSEIHRDEKLFF.

This clone was detected only once. The chain employs TRBV2 and TRBJ2-3, with D unclear. This CDR3 is built from 12 residues. V lost 6 bases to trimming and J lost 6 bases, with 10 bases between them. Germline V CDR1 and CDR2: SNHLY, FYNNEI. CDR3 loop: CASSPMGDTQYF. For the CDR3, the DNA is TGTGCCAGCAGCCCCATGGGGGATACGCAGTATTTT.

This clone was counted only a few times. The V and J genes are TRBV30 and TRBJ1-2; TRBD1 matches 10 bases. Losses at the gene ends were 4 bases for V and 5 bases for J; bases not matched to a gene: 7. The CDR3 loop spans 14 amino acids. The V gene's germline CDR1 is GTSNPN and CDR2 SVGIG (reference sequence). The CDR3 region is CAWTVTGGVYGYTF. DNA of the CDR3: TGTGCCTGGACCGTGACAGGGGGCGTTTATGGCTACACCTTC.

The genes are TRBV11-3 and TRBJ1-2; 7 positions agree with TRBD1. The CDR3 spans 16 residues. From germline, CDR1 is SGHNT and CDR2 YENEEA. After removal of 2 bases from V and 2 bases from J, the junction contained 8 bases not matched to a gene. This chain's CDR3 is CASSLTTRQGNYGYTF. The CDR3 nucleotides read TGTGCCAGCAGCTTAACCACCCGACAGGGAAACTATGGCTACACCTTC. Combining the CDR3 with reference TRBV11-3 and TRBJ1-2 gives the whole variable domain EAGVVQSPRYKIIEKKQPVAFWCNPISGHNTLYWYLQNLGQGPELLIRYENEEAVDDSQLPKDRFSAERLKGVDSTLKIQPAELGDSAVYLCASSLTTRQGNYGYTFGSGTRLTVV.

This clone was recorded only once. The rearrangement links TRBV20-1 to TRBJ1-6; 7 nucleotides line up with TRBD1. Germline V gene data show CDR1 as DFQATT and CDR2 as SNEGSKA (reference sequence). This CDR3 has 14 residues. The J segment lost 10 bases and the V segment lost 3 bases, leaving 9 bases of the junction unmatched. In DNA form, the CDR3 reads TGCAGTGCTAGTGACAGGGCCGTAGAATCACCCCTCCACTTT. Translated, it gives CSASDRAVESPLHF.

CDR3 bases: TGCGCCAGCAGCATTTATACTACAGGGAGGTCTGGGGCGAATTCACCCCTCCACTTT. Its translation: CASSIYTTGRSGANSPLHF. The V call is TRBV5-1, the J call TRBJ1-6, with D perhaps matching TRBD1 (6 bases). This CDR3 has 19 residues. Deletions cut 4 bases from V and 7 bases from J, with 27 bases between. Germline-derived CDR1 and CDR2 are SGHRS and YFSETQ.

The rearrangement joins TRBV2 to TRBJ1-4; D gene uncertain. CDR3 length: 13 amino acids. The V end lost 8 bases, the J end lost 7 bases, and 14 bases lay between the germline ends. CDR1 and CDR2 (germline): SNHLY, FYNNEI. The CDR3 nucleotides are TGTGCCAGCCGGTTTCGACGGAGTGAAAAACTGTTTTTT. Translated, it gives CASRFRRSEKLFF.

The chain links TRBV9 to TRBJ1-6; the D is unclear. Germline CDR1 is SGDLS and CDR2 is YYNGEE. V gave up 0 bases and J gave up 8 bases, with 9 bases separating them. The CDR3 has 14 amino acids. DNA of the CDR3: TGTGCCAGCAGCGTAGTTCAGGAACATTCACCCCTCCACTTT. Translating gives CASSVVQEHSPLHF.

The genes are TRBV2 and TRBJ2-3; 14 nucleotides align to TRBD2. The CDR3 loop spans 18 amino acids. V shed 8 bases and J 3 bases; nucleotides not matched to a gene: 13. Germline V gives CDR1 SNHLY, CDR2 FYNNEI. This CDR3 is CASETSGGAGSRTDTQYF. CDR3 sequence (DNA): TGTGCCAGCGAGACTAGCGGGGGGGCCGGGTCCCGTACAGATACGCAGTATTTT. Together with reference TRBV2 and TRBJ2-3, the CDR3 gives the full variable domain: EPEVTQTPSHQVTQMGQEVILRCVPISNHLYFYWYRQILGQKVEFLVSFYNNEISEKSEIFDDQFSVERPDGSNFTLKIRSTKLEDSAMYFCASETSGGAGSRTDTQYFGPGTRLTVL.